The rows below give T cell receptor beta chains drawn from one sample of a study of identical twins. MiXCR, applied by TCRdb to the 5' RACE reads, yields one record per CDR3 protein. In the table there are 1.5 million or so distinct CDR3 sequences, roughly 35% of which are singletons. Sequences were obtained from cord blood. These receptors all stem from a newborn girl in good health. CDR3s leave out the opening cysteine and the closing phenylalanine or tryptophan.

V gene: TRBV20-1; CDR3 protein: SASSKGTDTQY
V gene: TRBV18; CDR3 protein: ASSPRVADNEQF
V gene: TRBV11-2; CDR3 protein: ASSLDPGGTNNEQF
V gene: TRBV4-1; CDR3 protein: ASSLGHPPRGYGYT
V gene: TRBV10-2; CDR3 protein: ASQVTGGTEAF
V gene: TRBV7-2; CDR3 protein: ASSLDGLAGAQGETQY
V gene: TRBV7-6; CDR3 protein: ASNLGGRTDTQY
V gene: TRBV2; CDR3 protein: ASGRTGPNEKLF
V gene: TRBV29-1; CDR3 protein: SVPDRVGTDTQY
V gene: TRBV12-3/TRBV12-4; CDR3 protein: ASRGGSPHIYNEQF
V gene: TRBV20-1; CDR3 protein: SAHRIGLNTEAF
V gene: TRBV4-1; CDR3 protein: ASSLQSGVYEQY
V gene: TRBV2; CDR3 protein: ASNPRLLEGHNEQF
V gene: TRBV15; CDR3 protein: ATSRDRSAGEGYT
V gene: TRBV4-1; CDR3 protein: ASSQRGYDDEQY
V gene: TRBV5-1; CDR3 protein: ASSVTVRASGNTIY
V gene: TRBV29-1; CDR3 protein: SVERTDYNEQF
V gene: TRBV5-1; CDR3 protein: ASSLATGLNEKLV
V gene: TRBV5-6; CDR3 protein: ASSLLQDRGLFYGYT
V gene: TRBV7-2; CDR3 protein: ASSLTVDRAKNIQY
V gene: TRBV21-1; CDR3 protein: ASSKVGASSYNEQF
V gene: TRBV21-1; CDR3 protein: ASSKVDTYEQY
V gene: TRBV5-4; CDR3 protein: ASSFAGALRGEETQY
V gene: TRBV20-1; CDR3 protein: SAPGFSSYAQY
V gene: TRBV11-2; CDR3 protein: ASSLSPRGTGELF
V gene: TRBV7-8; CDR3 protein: ASSLDAGSRAKNIQY
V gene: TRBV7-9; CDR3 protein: ASSFLLGIQETQY
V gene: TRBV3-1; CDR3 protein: ASSPIRVYNEQF
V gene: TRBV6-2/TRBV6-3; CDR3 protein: ASSYPSRPNTEAF
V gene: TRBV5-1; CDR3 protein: ASSFEYLGEQF
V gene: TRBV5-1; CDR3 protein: ASSLGGAQPQH
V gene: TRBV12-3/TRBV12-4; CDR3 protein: ASSLWGREPSSYNSPLH
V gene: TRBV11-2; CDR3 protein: ASSLAWGVNTIY
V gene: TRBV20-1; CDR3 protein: SARDRELGVQAF
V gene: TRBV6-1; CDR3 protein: ASSETPAGKDGYT
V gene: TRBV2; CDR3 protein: ASSEIGGRNYGYT
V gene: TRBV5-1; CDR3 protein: ASSHALRGLGGTDTQY